These 7 T cell receptor beta chains originate from one sample sequenced in a study of blood T cell repertoires in COVID-19. Using immunoSEQ multiplex PCR, the repertoire was profiled, and TCRdb retains in-frame clones only, with some absent. Here the sample spans 220,000 or so clones, around 90% being singletons. Sequenced sample: PBMCs or T cells enriched from blood (not recorded which). The receptors stem from a man aged 45 to 65 who had been exposed to COVID-19.

The CDR3 DNA reads TGTGCCAGCAGCTTAGACAGGGGTGACACCGGGGAGCTGTTTTTT. This sequence encodes CASSLDRGDTGELFF. The gene calls are TRBV13 and TRBJ2-2, with TRBD1 matching 7 bases. The germline CDR1 and CDR2 sequences are PRHDT and FYEKMQ (reference sequence). The CDR3 spans 15 residues. V dropped 1 base and J dropped 3; count of bases not matched to a gene: 2.

The gene calls are TRBV7-9 and TRBJ2-3; perhaps TRBD2 as D (6 bases). Germline values: CDR1 SEHNR, CDR2 FQNEAQ (reference sequence). CDR3 length: 13 residues. V shed 2 bases and J shed 4 bases, with 7 bases lying between them. The CDR3: CASSLWGADTQYF. CDR3 in DNA: TGTGCCAGCAGCTTATGGGGGGCAGATACGCAGTATTTT.

The rearrangement uses TRBV5-1 and TRBJ1-4, with a weak D call TRBD1 (5 bases). The CDR3 runs 15 residues. CDR1 is SGHRS and CDR2 is YFSETQ in the germline V gene. V was cut by 7 bases and J by 0 bases, with 13 bases left in between. The chain's CDR3 is CASQTRGATNEKLFF. The CDR3 DNA reads as TGCGCCAGCCAGACAAGGGGTGCAACTAATGAAAAACTGTTTTTT.

This chain links TRBV7-9 with TRBJ1-6; D possibly corresponds to TRBD1 (5 bases). This CDR3 spans 19 amino acids. Germline-derived CDR1 and CDR2 are SEHNR and FQNEAQ (reference sequence). V was pared by 6 bases and J by 5 bases, with 26 bases between. CDR3 sequence reads: CASSSNLLGALFNNSPLHF. The CDR3 DNA reads as TGTGCCAGCAGTTCAAACCTCCTAGGGGCGCTATTCAATAATTCACCCCTCCACTTT.

J is TRBJ1-1 and V is TRBV5-1, with 8 bases that match TRBD1. The CDR3 sequence is 17 residues long. CDR1 is SGHRS and CDR2 is YFSETQ in the germline V gene. The V and J ends lost 3 bases and 4 bases, in that order; junction bases with no gene match: 14. The CDR3 spells CASSSPRGQVVSTEAFF. The CDR3 coding sequence is TGCGCCAGCAGCTCGCCCAGGGGGCAAGTTGTGAGCACTGAAGCTTTCTTT.

V gene TRBV5-1 combines with J gene TRBJ2-1; TRBD1 is a possible D gene (6 bases). V gave up 0 bases and J gave up 6 bases, with 10 bases separating them. Looked up from germline, CDR1 is SGHRS and CDR2 is YFSETQ. The CDR3 consists of 14 residues. The CDR3, as DNA: TGCGCCAGCAGCTTGGGGCAGGGGTTCAATGAGCAGTTCTTC. Encoded protein: CASSLGQGFNEQFF.

DNA for the CDR3: TGTGCCAGCAGCTCCCAACAGGGGACTGAAGCTTTCTTT. This gives the protein CASSSQQGTEAFF. This sequence joins TRBV7-3 and TRBJ1-1, with TRBD1 identical over 7 bases. V lost 4 bases, J lost 5 bases, and 4 bases stayed unmatched. The CDR3 length is 13 residues. Per the germline V gene, CDR1 is SGHTA and CDR2 is FQGTGA.